A single sample gave rise to the 27 T cell receptor beta chains below, sequenced in a study of OX40 agonist ivuxolimab in advanced cancers. Sequencing used immunoSEQ multiplex PCR; TCRdb keeps in-frame clones, though not all of them. The repertoire holds about 24,000 clones, with 77% as singletons. The source material was CD4+ or CD8+ T cells sorted from blood, sampled in a trial of the OX40 agonist ivuxolimab. The receptor source for this set is an adult with an advanced solid tumor such as melanoma, head and neck, liver or kidney cancer.

This sequence joins TRBV5-1 and TRBJ2-2; D may be TRBD1 (5 bases). This CDR3 spans 16 amino acids. The germline CDR1 and CDR2 sequences are SGHRS and YFSETQ. Trimming left V 3 bases short and J 1 base short, with 13 bases between. CDR3 nucleotide sequence: TGCGCCAGCAGCTCGATCAGGGCAGAGAACACCGGGGAGCTGTTTTTT. It encodes CASSSIRAENTGELFF.

The chain has TRBV14 and TRBJ1-3; D is ambiguous. Germline assignment: CDR1 SGHDN and CDR2 FVKESK. Trimming cost V 2 bases and J 2 bases, with 13 bases left between them. This CDR3 has 16 amino acids. The CDR3 sequence is CASSQRLAGAGNTIYF. The CDR3 region has the DNA TGTGCCAGCAGCCAACGGCTTGCTGGGGCTGGAAACACCATATATTTT.

This clone is medium-sized (0.01 to 0.1%) by share. V and J are TRBV6-5 and TRBJ1-2; D might be TRBD1 (5 bases). The CDR3 consists of 11 residues. The V and J ends lost 7 bases and 5 bases respectively, with 8 bases between them. CDR1 MNHEY and CDR2 SVGAGI come from the germline V gene. CDR3 sequence: CASTEGYGYTF. CDR3 sequence (DNA): TGTGCCAGCACGGAGGGGTATGGCTACACCTTC.

The chain has TRBV27 and TRBJ2-6; D gene uncertain. The CDR3 covers 14 residues. V gave up 4 bases and J gave up 0 bases, with 4 bases separating them. Germline V gene lookup returns CDR1 MNHEY and CDR2 SMNVEV (reference sequence). The CDR3 coding sequence is TGTGCCAGCAGTTCCATCTCTGGGGCCAACGTCCTGACTTTC. This encodes CASSSISGANVLTF.

The V gene is TRBV27, the J gene TRBJ2-2, with D uncertain. The CDR3 length is 13 residues. The ends were cut back, 2 bases at V and 6 bases at J, with 7 bases in the middle. Germline CDR1 MNHEY, CDR2 SMNVEV (reference sequence). The CDR3 DNA follows: TGTGCCAGCAGTTTACCAGTCCCCGGGGAGCTGTTTTTT. This gives the protein CASSLPVPGELFF.

The chain links TRBV5-1 to TRBJ1-6, with D unresolved. The length of the CDR3 is 13 residues. The ends were cut back, 4 bases at V and 12 bases at J, with 14 bases in the middle. Germline V gene lookup returns CDR1 SGHRS and CDR2 YFSETQ. The chain's CDR3 is CASSPFGEEPLHF. CDR3 sequence (DNA): TGCGCCAGCAGCCCCTTTGGAGAAGAACCCCTCCACTTT.

The chain has TRBV29-1 and TRBJ2-3, with a weak D call TRBD1 (7 bases). The CDR3 covers 13 residues. V dropped 4 bases and J dropped 8 bases, with 16 bases sitting between them. Germline loops: CDR1 SQVTM, CDR2 ANQGSEA. CDR3 nucleotides: TGCAGCGTTGCCAGGGGGGCTGAAGGTACGCAGTATTTT. Amino acid sequence: CSVARGAEGTQYF.

This clone was seen a few times. The V call is TRBV29-1, the J call TRBJ2-3, with D unresolved. In germline, CDR1 is SQVTM, CDR2 ANQGSEA. V was shortened by 4 bases and J by 0 bases, with 11 bases between the two germline ends. This CDR3 is built from 14 residues. DNA of the CDR3: TGCAGCGTTGTGGTTGGCATAAGCACAGATACGCAGTATTTT. Protein product: CSVVVGISTDTQYF.

This clone has a handful of counts. The genes are TRBV9 and TRBJ2-3, with TRBD2 matching 9 bases. The CDR3 contains 18 residues. The trim removed 0 bases at V and 2 bases at J, leaving 10 bases unmatched. Germline V CDR1 and CDR2: SGDLS, YYNGEE. The CDR3 nucleotides read TGTGCCAGCAGCGTAGATTTGGTAGCGGGAGATATCACAGATACGCAGTATTTT. Translating gives CASSVDLVAGDITDTQYF.

V is TRBV2 and J is TRBJ1-1, with D hard to call. Trimming took off 4 bases at V and 1 base at J, with 7 bases between the two ends. This CDR3 comprises 13 residues. CDR1 and CDR2 (germline): SNHLY, FYNNEI. The CDR3 nucleotides are TGTGCCAGCAGTGCCCAAAAGAACACTGAAGCTTTCTTT. Its translation: CASSAQKNTEAFF.

The chain joins TRBV7-2 to TRBJ1-2; D gene uncertain. CDR3 size: 14 residues. Germline V gives CDR1 SGHTA, CDR2 FQGNSA. Deletions cut 1 base from V and 2 bases from J, with 8 bases between. The CDR3 protein is CASSLGALNYGYTF. The CDR3 bases are TGTGCCAGCAGCTTAGGGGCGTTAAACTATGGCTACACCTTC.

Here the CDR3 reads CASSERGQSYEQYF. The CDR3 region has the DNA TGTGCCAGCAGCGAACGGGGACAGTCCTACGAGCAGTACTTC. The gene calls are TRBV11-3 and TRBJ2-7, with TRBD1 matching 7 bases. CDR1 and CDR2 from the germline V gene are SGHNT and YENEEA. Trimming cost V 5 bases and J 1 base; bases outside gene matches: 5. This CDR3 comprises 14 residues.

The sample holds one count of this clone. The chain recombines TRBV11-2 with TRBJ1-2, with D possibly matching TRBD1 (5 bases). The CDR3 spans 15 residues. V shed 1 base and J shed 4 bases, with 13 bases lying between them. Germline values: CDR1 SGHAT, CDR2 FQNNGV. The CDR3 here is CASSLVEGRSYGYTF. The CDR3 DNA reads as TGTGCCAGCAGCTTAGTGGAGGGGAGAAGCTATGGCTACACCTTC.

The chain recombines TRBV4-2 with TRBJ2-7; D unclear. Trimming cost V 1 base and J 7 bases, with 11 bases left between them. The CDR3 is 13 residues long. CDR1 LGHNA and CDR2 YNFKEQ come from the germline V gene. CDR3: CASSQGSLGEQYF. The CDR3 DNA reads TGTGCCAGCAGCCAAGGGTCCCTCGGGGAGCAGTACTTC.

The chain carries TRBV2 and TRBJ2-3; 9 bases are shared with TRBD2. The V and J ends lost 6 bases and 3 bases, in that order; junction bases with no gene match: 16. The germline CDR1 and CDR2 sequences are SNHLY and FYNNEI. The CDR3 runs 18 residues. The DNA of the CDR3 is TGTGCCAGCAGCAGGAGGACTAGCGCTCGCGGATGGACAGATACGCAGTATTTT. The encoded protein is CASSRRTSARGWTDTQYF.

The chain links TRBV7-8 to TRBJ1-1; maybe TRBD1 (5 bases). The V gene's germline CDR1 is SGHVS and CDR2 FQNEAQ. The V end lost 5 bases, the J end lost 3 bases, and 10 bases lay between the germline ends. The CDR3 totals 13 residues. The CDR3 DNA reads as TGTGCCAGCAGCCTAGGGGTTGACACTGAAGCTTTCTTT. Translation: CASSLGVDTEAFF.

The rearrangement uses TRBV2 and TRBJ2-1; 12 bases map to TRBD2. Losses at the gene ends were 4 bases for V and 15 bases for J; bases not matched to a gene: 4. From germline, CDR1 is SNHLY and CDR2 FYNNEI. There are 12 residues in the CDR3. CDR3 coding DNA: TGTGCCAGCAGTGCACTAGCGGGAGGTCGGTTCTTC. It codes for CASSALAGGRFF. The whole variable domain, filled in from reference TRBV2 and TRBJ2-1, reads EPEVTQTPSHQVTQMGQEVILRCVPISNHLYFYWYRQILGQKVEFLVSFYNNEISEKSEIFDDQFSVERPDGSNFTLKIRSTKLEDSAMYFCASSALAGGRFFGPGTRLTVL.

The rearrangement links TRBV4-2 to TRBJ2-1; D is uncertain. This CDR3 has 14 amino acids. In germline, CDR1 is LGHNA, CDR2 YNFKEQ. Deletions cut 2 bases from V and 8 bases from J, with 13 bases between. The CDR3 loop reads CASSQRRQMDEQFF. The CDR3 DNA reads TGTGCCAGCAGCCAAAGACGGCAAATGGATGAGCAGTTCTTC.

This chain uses TRBV6-1 with TRBJ1-5, with D uncertain. Germline V gene sequence: CDR1 MNHNS, CDR2 SASEGT. Trimming left V 3 bases short and J 3 bases short, with 9 bases between. This CDR3 has 14 residues. The CDR3, as DNA: TGTGCCAGCAGTGAGCAGGCCTACAATCAGCCCCAGCATTTT. The encoded protein is CASSEQAYNQPQHF.

This clone appeared a few times. The chain joins TRBV9 to TRBJ2-1; weak D call: TRBD2 (6 bases). Between the trimmed V and J ends, which lost 2 bases and 7 bases, there was a span of 13 bases. Germline V CDR1 and CDR2: SGDLS, YYNGEE. CDR3 length: 14 amino acids. The CDR3 nucleotides read TGTGCCAGCAGCGTTCCGGGACTTTTAAATGAGCAGTTCTTC. Amino acids: CASSVPGLLNEQFF.

This chain connects TRBV19 to TRBJ1-1; 8 bases fit TRBD1. The V and J ends lost 6 bases and 2 bases, in that order; junction bases with no gene match: 8. Germline CDR1 reads LNHDA; CDR2 reads SQIVND (reference sequence). The length of the CDR3 is 15 residues. CDR3: CASSTYQGANTEAFF. CDR3 nucleotide sequence: TGTGCCAGTAGCACTTATCAGGGGGCTAACACTGAAGCTTTCTTT.

This clone was detected a few times. V gene TRBV19 combines with J gene TRBJ1-5; a weak D match, TRBD1 (5 bases). Germline loops: CDR1 LNHDA, CDR2 SQIVND (reference sequence). V lost 3 bases and J 7 bases, leaving 19 bases between the germline ends. The CDR3 is 16 amino acids. CDR3 region: CASSIPPGLGDQPQHF. CDR3 nucleotide sequence: TGTGCCAGTAGTATTCCCCCGGGCTTGGGGGACCAGCCCCAGCATTTT.

This clone turned up a few times. The chain recombines TRBV5-1 with TRBJ2-7; 13 nucleotides match TRBD2. The V segment lost 0 bases and the J segment 4 bases; nucleotides outside the gene matches: 1. CDR1 SGHRS and CDR2 YFSETQ come from the germline V gene. CDR3 size: 15 residues. CDR3 region: CASSLELAGGYEQYF. Written as DNA, the CDR3 is TGCGCCAGCAGCTTGGAACTAGCGGGGGGGTACGAGCAGTACTTC.

V and J are TRBV7-3 and TRBJ2-1; TRBD1 is a possible D gene (6 bases). The CDR3 is 13 amino acids. V was pared by 5 bases and J by 10 bases, with 15 bases between. CDR1 SGHTA and CDR2 FQGTGA come from the germline V gene. The CDR3 loop reads CASSEQHGQEQFF. The CDR3 nucleotides read TGTGCCAGCAGCGAACAACACGGACAGGAGCAGTTCTTC. Looking up the rest from reference TRBV7-3 and TRBJ2-1 gives the full variable domain: GAGVSQTPSNKVTEKGKYVELRCDPISGHTALYWYRQSLGQGPEFLIYFQGTGAADDSGLPNDRFFAVRPEGSVSTLKIQRTERGDSAVYLCASSEQHGQEQFFGPGTRLTVL.

The chain joins TRBV21-1 to TRBJ2-3; the table's D call, TRBD2, was not checked against the DNA. TRBV21-1 is reported as a pseudogene. This CDR3 spans 13 amino acids. The CDR3 coding sequence is TGTGCCAGCAGCCGGGGGGTAGGAGATACGCAGTATTTT. This sequence encodes CASSRGVGDTQYF.

CDR3 sequence (DNA): TGTGCCAGCAGTTCGGACAGGGGAGAGACCCAGTACTTC. Amino acids: CASSSDRGETQYF. The rearrangement links TRBV6-1 to TRBJ2-5; 9 bases map to TRBD1. Unmatched junction bases numbered 2, after V lost 5 bases and J lost 4 bases. CDR3 length: 13 amino acids. CDR1 is MNHNS, CDR2 SASEGT, per germline.

The chain links TRBV6-1 to TRBJ1-1, with D unresolved. Trimming took 0 bases from V and 1 from J, leaving 3 bases between them. Germline CDR1 and CDR2: MNHNS and SASEGT. This CDR3 spans 13 amino acids. The CDR3 spells CASSEAENTEAFF. The DNA of the CDR3 is TGTGCCAGCAGTGAAGCGGAGAACACTGAAGCTTTCTTT.